This T cell receptor beta chain was sequenced during a study of blood T cells in healthy people across ages. The authors ran a second PCR of 7 to 11 cycles using a sample-barcoded 5' primer and a J-beta primer mix. Each of the samples gave a minimum of 3 million paired-end reads that contained CDR3. TCRdb fed the 5' RACE reads into MiXCR, producing one record per CDR3 protein. The profile shows under 2,000,000 distinct CDR3 sequences, about 50% of them singletons. CDR1 and CDR2 from the germline V gene are LNHNV and YYDKDF (reference sequence). This CDR3 comprises 14 residues. On this clonotype: The antigen is undetermined. An end of the junction differs from the germline gene, which may be a read error.

Broader study findings: Diversity estimated from one million T cells was considered an underestimate.

The J gene is TRBJ2-5, the V gene TRBV15, with a possible D match to TRBD1 (6 bases). The sequence came from a woman between 40 and 55 years old in good health. Sample: blood. The chain's CDR3 is CATSRASGEETRYF. The CDR3 nucleotides read TGTGCCACCAGCAGAGCGTCAGGGGAAGAGACCCGGTACTTC.